The TCR beta chain under discussion was sequenced for a study of shared clonotypes between healthy human individuals. Whole-study context: The study drew on a couple of women and three men aged 18 to 49 as donors.

Trimming cost V 6 bases and J 7 bases, with 15 bases left between them. CDR1 LNHDA and CDR2 SQIVND come from the germline V gene (reference sequence). This CDR3 has 14 amino acids. This clone was observed a handful of times. Repertoires were generated with immunoSEQ multiplex PCR, while TCRdb's copy carries only in-frame clones and drops some. The sample carries approximately 500,000 clones, 70% to 80% recorded once. The receptor was isolated from a woman in her 40s in good health. Some clones in this sample may be carry-over from other donors' samples. The sequenced sample consisted of PBMCs. J is TRBJ1-4 and V is TRBV19; unclear D gene. Here the CDR3 reads CASSSPGIGEKLFF. CDR3 bases: TGTGCCAGTAGCTCCCCTGGGATCGGTGAAAAACTGTTTTTT.